This T cell receptor beta chain was recorded in a study of cytomegalovirus exposure and HLA in healthy donors. This PCR relied on a set of 60 Vbeta primers and 13 Jbeta primers. Produced via immunoSEQ multiplex PCR; TCRdb's table is partial and in-frame only. The data hold some 190,000 clones, with around nine tenths observed a single time. Sequencing input: PBMCs. The sequence came from a woman in her thirties in good health and CMV-seronegative.

The CDR3 nucleotides read TGTGCCTGGAGTGGACAGGGGAACAATGAGCAGTTCTTC. Translating gives CAWSGQGNNEQFF. The rearrangement links TRBV30 to TRBJ2-1, with 8 bases matching TRBD1. The CDR3 spans 13 residues. Losses at the gene ends were 1 base for V and 5 bases for J; bases not matched to a gene: 1. Germline V gene lookup returns CDR1 GTSNPN and CDR2 SVGIG (reference sequence).